The clone carrying this TCR beta chain was detected once. The CDR3 has 11 amino acids. Deletions cut 8 bases from V and 3 bases from J, with 7 bases between. The V gene's germline CDR1 is MDHEN and CDR2 SYDVKM. The data were taken from a study of blood T cell repertoires in COVID-19. On the study more broadly: The origin of the acute and convalescent COVID-19 samples was the United States, Italy and Spain. In each case, the material was cDNA or gDNA derived from T cells, B-cell-depleted T cells, or PBMCs.

Study processing details: Amplification of reference gene primers was used by the study to estimate nucleated cell counts. Libraries were prepared by immunoSEQ multiplex PCR; TCRdb keeps only in-frame clonotypes and omits some of them. D and trimming come from the DNA, and the V and J calls and clone size come from that table. The table lists under 250,000 clones, approximately 84% of them singletons. The chain combines TRBV28 with TRBJ1-2, with D possibly being TRBD1 (6 bases). The TCR originated in a woman aged 60 to 75 with acute or convalescent COVID-19. Input material: peripheral blood. The CDR3 DNA reads TGTGCCAGCCGGACAGACTATGGCTACACCTTC. Translation gives CASRTDYGYTF.